The TCR beta chain described here comes from a study of blood T cell repertoires in COVID-19. Trimming took 0 bases from V and 2 from J, leaving 8 bases between them. The CDR3 length is 14 residues. Germline V gene sequence: CDR1 SGDLS, CDR2 YYNGEE. Per the original methods: From reference gene primer amplification, estimates of nucleated cell counts were derived. Method: immunoSEQ multiplex PCR; TCRdb's copy keeps in-frame clones and lacks some. The V and J calls and the clone size are those of that table, but D and trimming were determined from the DNA. The sample consists of around 200,000 clones, around 84% of them appearing once.

Input material: peripheral blood. The rearrangement joins TRBV9 to TRBJ2-5; D is uncertain. This receptor was taken from an elderly man with acute or convalescent COVID-19. The CDR3, as DNA: TGTGCCAGCAGCGTAGATCCCACTCAAGAGACCCAGTACTTC. Its translation is CASSVDPTQETQYF.